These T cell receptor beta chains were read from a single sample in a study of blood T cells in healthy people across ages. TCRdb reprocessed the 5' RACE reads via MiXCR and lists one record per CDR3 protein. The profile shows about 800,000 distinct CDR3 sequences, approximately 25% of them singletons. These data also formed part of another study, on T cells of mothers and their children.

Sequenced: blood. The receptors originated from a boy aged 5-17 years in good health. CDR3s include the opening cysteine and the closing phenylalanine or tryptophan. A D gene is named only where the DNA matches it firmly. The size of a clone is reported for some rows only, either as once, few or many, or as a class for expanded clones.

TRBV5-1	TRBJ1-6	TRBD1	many	CASSTTGGGSPLHF	TGCGCCAGCAGCACGACAGGGGGCGGATCACCCCTCCACTTT
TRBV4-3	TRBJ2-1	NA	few	CASSQDRWGSYNEQFF	TGCGCCAGCAGCCAAGATCGATGGGGCTCCTACAATGAGCAGTTCTTC
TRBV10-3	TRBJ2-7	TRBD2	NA	CAISDPGRGQTYEQYF	TGTGCCATCAGTGATCCGGGGAGGGGCCAGACCTACGAGCAGTACTTC
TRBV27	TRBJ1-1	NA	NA	CASSLVGNLNTEAFF	TGTGCCAGCAGTTTGGTAGGGAATTTGAACACTGAAGCTTTCTTT
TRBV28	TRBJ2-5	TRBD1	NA	CASSLSPRGHAETQYF	TGTGCCAGCAGTTTGTCCCCCAGGGGGCATGCGGAGACCCAGTACTTC
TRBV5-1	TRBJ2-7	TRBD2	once	CASSFPGGGNSYEQYF	TGCGCCAGCAGCTTCCCCGGGGGGGGAAACTCCTACGAGCAGTACTTC
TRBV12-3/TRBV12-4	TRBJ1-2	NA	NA	CASSIRGSGVNYGYTF	TGTGCCAGCAGTATACGGGGGAGCGGAGTTAACTATGGCTACACCTTC
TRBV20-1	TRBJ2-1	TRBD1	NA	CSARETGDYNEQFF	TGCAGTGCTAGGGAGACAGGGGACTACAATGAGCAGTTCTTC
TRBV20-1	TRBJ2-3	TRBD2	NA	CSAEGSRERGDTQYF	TGCAGTGCAGAGGGGTCGCGGGAGCGAGGAGATACGCAGTATTTT
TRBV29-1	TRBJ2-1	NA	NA	CSVEAGGSYNEQFF	TGCAGCGTTGAAGCCGGGGGCTCCTACAATGAGCAGTTCTTC
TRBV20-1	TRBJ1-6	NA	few	CSARAEGPNSPLHF	TGCAGTGCTAGAGCGGAGGGACCAAATTCACCCCTCCACTTT
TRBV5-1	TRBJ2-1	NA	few	CASGLEGHNSYNEQFF	TGCGCCAGCGGCTTGGAAGGCCACAACTCCTACAATGAGCAGTTCTTC
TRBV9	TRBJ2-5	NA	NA	CTSSPHLPETQYF	TGTACCAGCAGCCCCCACCTTCCAGAGACCCAGTACTTC
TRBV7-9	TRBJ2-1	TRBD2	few	CASSASGGANEQFF	TGTGCCAGCAGTGCTAGCGGGGGGGCCAATGAGCAGTTCTTC
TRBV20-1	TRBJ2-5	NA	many	CSANDLRQRNFLETQYF	TGCAGTGCTAACGACTTGAGGCAGCGGAACTTTCTAGAGACCCAGTACTTC
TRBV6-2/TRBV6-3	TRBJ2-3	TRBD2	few	CASRESGGTDTQYF	TGTGCCAGCAGAGAGAGCGGGGGCACAGATACGCAGTATTTT
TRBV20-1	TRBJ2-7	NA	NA	CSARDQTNSYEQYF	TGCAGTGCTAGAGATCAGACCAACTCCTACGAGCAGTACTTC